The source of this T cell receptor beta chain is a study of Graves' ophthalmopathy and Graves' hyperthyroidism. Study-wide findings and caveats: Classification of ophthalmopathy versus stable hyperthyroidism by a 13-signature model yielded 85% to 90% sensitivity and roughly 81% specificity. For predicting ophthalmopathy progression, the model had 60% to 71% sensitivity and roughly 72% specificity.

Orbital computed tomography, together with clinical symptoms, serum thyroxine, TRAb and thyroid ultrasound, was used for diagnosis. PBMCs were obtained from 8 to 10 ml of fresh peripheral blood. This clonotype was seen many times. Its target is not known. Amplification of the TCR beta CDR3 regions used RNA transcripts (as template). First-round RT-PCR used HTBI primers; second-round multiplex PCR followed. From the multiplex PCR reads, TCRdb called clonotypes with MiXCR, one entry per CDR3 protein. The sample holds approximately 480,000 distinct CDR3 sequences, roughly 14% seen once. What was sequenced was blood. The source is a woman aged 25 to 39 with Graves' ophthalmopathy.

Written as DNA, the CDR3 is TGTGCCAGCAGCGTTGCCCGGGGGACAGGGGGCTACGAGCAGTACTTC. Translated, it gives CASSVARGTGGYEQYF. The chain recombines TRBV28 with TRBJ2-7, with TRBD1 matching over 11 bases. With V trimmed by 6 bases and J by 3 bases, 10 bases remained unmatched. Germline CDR1 and CDR2: MDHEN and SYDVKM. CDR3 length: 16 residues.